This T cell receptor (beta chain) appears in the sequencing data of a study of shared clonotypes between healthy human individuals (dated by TCRdb to about 2020). Notes on the research overall: The cohort included three men and a couple of women between 18 and 49 years of age. For each donor, CD4 naive and CD4 memory were each given three plates, CD8 naive was given two plates, and CD8 memory was given one plate. To estimate repertoire size and how much clonotype sharing occurs between individuals, the study deeply sequenced the blood TCR repertoires of a handful of healthy adults. To increase sequencing depth and limit assay-specific biases, different laboratories used diverse techniques to prepare libraries and sequence TCR repertoires. Between about 0.9 and 8.9 billion PBMCs per donor were obtained by leukapheresis. On the study overall, not on this receptor specifically: Estimated clonotype richness was generally larger for naive than for memory subsets. The small number of donors limited the genetic and exposure-history diversity represented. Rarefaction of sorted-subset datasets indicated incomplete sequencing despite the large sequencing depth. When a few donors were compared, the shared fraction of clonotypes was about 5.5% for naive CD4, approximately 3.3% for naive CD8, about 2.5% for memory CD4, and under 0.5% for memory CD8. Only blood was sampled, and tissue TCR repertoires likely differ from those in blood. Based on pairwise subsampling, the degree of clonotype sharing among donors was expected to be affected by sequencing depth. Higher generation probabilities were observed for clonotypes shared by all four sorted-subset donors than for non-shared clonotypes.

Concerning this clone: No cognate antigen has been identified for it. No base quality values were provided; no much bigger clone lies one nucleotide off.

The donors were healthy, HIV-negative adults with no recently reported acute infections or vaccinations. Only Caucasian adults living in Nashville, Tennessee, USA were represented among the donors. CD4+ T cells were enriched by magnetic negative selection, after which naive cells were positively selected on CD45RA and the negative fraction was taken as the memory subset. Blood was collected by leukapheresis, and PBMCs were isolated by Ficoll-Histopaque density gradient centrifugation and then cryopreserved in liquid nitrogen vapor phase. Purity and quantity of every magnetically sorted T cell population were checked by analytical flow cytometry. From each sorted fraction, genomic DNA was isolated and quantified by UV absorbance on a Nanodrop 2000c. Using the deep immunoSEQ assay, multiplex PCR amplified TCR CDR3 regions from genomic DNA. For each cell subset, the extracted genomic DNA was distributed evenly across all wells of several immunoSEQ 96-well plates, and each plate served as one replicate. Each replicate PCR for sorted subsets received 200 ng genomic DNA, equal to around 32,000 T cell genomes. The purified libraries were quantified using a Qubit 3.0 fluorometer, sized with a Bioanalyzer 2100, and then quantified again using the KAPA Library Quantification kit. A separate single-read 150-cycle Illumina NextSeq 550 flow cell was used to sequence each immunoSEQ 96-well plate. The paper's data handling went like this. Because the immunoSEQ output held only junctional sequences and lacked quality scores, the filtering could not match the filtering applied to full-length reads. To assign V/J genes and CDR3, sequences were annotated using PyIR, a Python wrapper for IgBLAST v1.9, with IMGT germline references. Reads with weak V/J assignments (E-value above 1e-6), missing CDR3, stop codons, out-of-frame junctions, or ambiguous translated residues were removed. V3J clonotypes were defined by identical inferred V gene, J gene, and CDR3 amino acid sequence. The percentage overlap between two repertoires was calculated by dividing the number of shared unique clonotypes by the size of the smaller repertoire. Repertoire richness was assessed with RTK rarefaction, the Chao1 estimator, and Recon v2.1 estimates of unobserved clonotypes. For all TCRbeta clonotypes obtained by the gDNA method from several donors, generation probabilities were computed with OLGA. TCRdb stores this immuneACCESS table with in-frame sequences only. Part of the clones is absent; in the studies checked, under half of the shortfall reflects unresolved V genes, and no reason is known for the rest. The DNA gave D and trimming, while V, J and clone size come from that table. The sample table holds approximately 1,000,000 clones, of which around three quarters were seen once. Under 0.65% of the sample belongs to the ten largest clones.

The CDR3 goes from the cysteine to the phenylalanine over 14 residues. The retained sequence is limited to the CDR3, 42 bases, with the frame set at the first base. V is trimmed back by 4 bases and J by 5 bases, and the junction contains 6 bases that no gene match accounts for. CDR1 and CDR2 are read off the germline V gene as MDHEN and SYDVKM. The rearranged chain carries TRBV28 and TRBJ2-5, with TRBD2 identical over 8 junction bases. Sequenced input: memory CD4+ T cells from PBMCs. Reading the label with the study, this specimen's cell subset or site is: CD45RA-negative fraction. This TCR came from a man aged 18 to 29 in good health. Some clones in this sample may be carry-over from other donors' samples. The CDR3 region: CASSSLGGRETQYF. The DNA reads as follows: TGTGCCAGCAGTTCCTTGGGCGGGAGGGAGACCCAGTACTTC.